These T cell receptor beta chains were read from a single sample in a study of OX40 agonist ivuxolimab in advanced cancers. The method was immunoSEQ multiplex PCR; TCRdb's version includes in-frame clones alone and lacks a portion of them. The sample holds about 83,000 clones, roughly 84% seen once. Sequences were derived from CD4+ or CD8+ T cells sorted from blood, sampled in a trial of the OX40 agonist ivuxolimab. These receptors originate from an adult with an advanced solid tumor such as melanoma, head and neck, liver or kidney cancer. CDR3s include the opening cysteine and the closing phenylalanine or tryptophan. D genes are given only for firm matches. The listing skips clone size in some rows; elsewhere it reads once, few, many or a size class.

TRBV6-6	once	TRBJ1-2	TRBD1	TGTGCCGGCCGGGACAGGGGCGACATACTAGGAGGCTACACCTTC	CAGRDRGDILGGYTF
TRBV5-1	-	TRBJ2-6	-	TGCGCCAGCAGCTTGGCCAGCTTCTCTGGGGCCAACGTCCTGACTTTC	CASSLASFSGANVLTF
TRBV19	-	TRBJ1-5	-	TGTGCCAGTAGTGGGGTAGGGCAGCCCCAGCATTTT	CASSGVGQPQHF
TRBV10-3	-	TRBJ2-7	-	TGTGCCATCAGTGACATACCACCCTACGAGCAGTACTTC	CAISDIPPYEQYF
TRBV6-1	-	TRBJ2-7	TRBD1	TGTGCCAGCAGTGTTGACAGGGGTCTCTACGAGCAGTACTTC	CASSVDRGLYEQYF
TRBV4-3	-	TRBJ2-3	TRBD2	TGCGCCAGCAGTCCTATAGCGGGAAGCACAGATACGCAGTATTTT	CASSPIAGSTDTQYF
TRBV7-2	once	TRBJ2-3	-	TGTGCCAGCAGCTTTCAGCGGCAGGATACGCAGTATTTT	CASSFQRQDTQYF
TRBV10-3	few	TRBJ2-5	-	TGTGCCATCAGTGAGAACGCAGAACAAGAGACCCAGTACTTC	CAISENAEQETQYF
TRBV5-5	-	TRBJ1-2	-	TGTGCCAGCAGTCTTTCCTCCAGTGGCTACACCTTC	CASSLSSSGYTF
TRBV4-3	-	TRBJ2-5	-	TGCGCCAGCAGCCAAGATCAGGGGAGGGCGGAGACCCAGTACTTC	CASSQDQGRAETQYF
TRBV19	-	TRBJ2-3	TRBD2	TGTGCCAGTAGTATGGCTAGCGGGAGAACAGATACGCAGTATTTT	CASSMASGRTDTQYF
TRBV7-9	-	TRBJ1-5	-	TGTGCCAGCAGTTTAGGGGGGAATTATCAGCCCCAGCATTTT	CASSLGGNYQPQHF
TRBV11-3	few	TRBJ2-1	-	TGTGCCAGCAGCTTAGATCAAGGGGGATCAGCTTCTTACAATGAGCAGTTCTTC	CASSLDQGGSASYNEQFF
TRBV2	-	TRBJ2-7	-	TGTGCCAGCAGTGATTGGCAGAACCTCTACGAGCAGTACTTC	CASSDWQNLYEQYF
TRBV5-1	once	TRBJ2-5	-	TGCGCCAGCAGCCCTGGAGGTCTGCCCTTTCGGGGGGAGACCCAGTACTTC	CASSPGGLPFRGETQYF